This T cell receptor (beta chain) appears in the sequencing data of a study of blood T cell repertoires in COVID-19. Study background: T cells, B-cell-depleted T cells, or PBMCs supplied cDNA or gDNA.

Original data processing: Amplification of reference gene primers was used by the study to estimate nucleated cell counts. TCRdb's copy holds only in-frame clones and misses some; the assay was immunoSEQ multiplex PCR. V, J and clone size are those of that table, while D and trimming were read from the DNA. The sample lists fewer than 150,000 clones, about nine tenths occurring once. Germline lookup yields CDR1 MGHRA and CDR2 YSYEKL. The CDR3 runs 17 residues. The V and J ends lost 0 bases and 0 bases, in that order; junction bases with no gene match: 8. The sample consisted of peripheral blood. This rearrangement joins TRBV4-1 to TRBJ2-7; 7 bases are a match to TRBD2. The receptor comes from a man in his fifties with active or convalescent COVID-19. The DNA for the CDR3 is TGCGCCAGCAGCCAAGAGAAAAGCGGGACCTTCTCCTACGAGCAGTACTTC. Residues: CASSQEKSGTFSYEQYF.